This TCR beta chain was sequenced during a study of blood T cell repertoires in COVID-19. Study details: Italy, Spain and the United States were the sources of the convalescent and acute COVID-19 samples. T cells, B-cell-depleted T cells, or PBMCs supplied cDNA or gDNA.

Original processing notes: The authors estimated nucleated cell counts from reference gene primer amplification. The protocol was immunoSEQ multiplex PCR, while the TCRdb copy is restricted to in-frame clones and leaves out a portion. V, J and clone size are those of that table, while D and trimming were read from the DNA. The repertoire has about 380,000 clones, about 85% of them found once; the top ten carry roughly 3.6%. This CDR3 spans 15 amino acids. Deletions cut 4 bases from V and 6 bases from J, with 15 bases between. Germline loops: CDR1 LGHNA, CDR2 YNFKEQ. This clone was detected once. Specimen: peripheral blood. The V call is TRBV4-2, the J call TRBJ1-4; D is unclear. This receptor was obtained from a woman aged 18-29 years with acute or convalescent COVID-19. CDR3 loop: CASSPSVQTDEKLFF. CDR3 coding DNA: TGTGCCAGCAGCCCATCGGTACAGACGGATGAAAAACTGTTTTTT.